This T cell receptor (beta chain) appears in the sequencing data of a study of CD8+ T cells in alopecia areata. Study in general: A regimen of oral tofacitinib, 5 to 10 mg twice daily, was given to treated patients.

Noted treatment: oral pan-JAK inhibitor, 5-10 mg twice daily. RNA extraction and reverse transcription yielded cDNA as sequencing template. Profiled with immunoSEQ multiplex PCR; TCRdb holds only in-frame clones, not every one. The table shows around 270,000 clones, with 58% occurring only once. The germline V gene has CDR1 SEHNR and CDR2 FQNEAQ (reference sequence). CDR3 length equals 16 residues. V lost 1 base to trimming and J lost 1 base, with 11 bases between them. V is TRBV7-9 and J is TRBJ2-1; D gene uncertain. Sequences were derived from CD4+ T cells sorted from blood, sampled at week 24, from a patient treated with tofacitinib. This TCR was recovered from a human donor with alopecia areata. The CDR3 DNA reads TGTGCCAGCAGCTTAGGTTCCTCGGTTTCCTACAATGAGCAGTTCTTC. Protein sequence: CASSLGSSVSYNEQFF.